The rows below give T cell receptor beta chains drawn from one sample of a study of regulatory T cells in long-lasting Graves disease. TCRdb re-derived calls from the multiplex PCR reads in MiXCR, one entry per CDR3 protein. There are 450,000 or so distinct CDR3 sequences in the sample; about 20% occur only once, and around 13% lies in the top ten. The specimen was peripheral blood mononuclear cells (PBMCs), collected when the disease was refractory, from a patient treated with antithyroid drugs. These receptors were obtained from a female donor with Graves disease. CDR3s include the opening cysteine and the closing phenylalanine or tryptophan.

j_gene: TRBJ1-5; v_gene: TRBV20-1; CDR3aa: CSAMGHINQPQHF
j_gene: TRBJ2-2; v_gene: TRBV30; CDR3aa: CAWNQGQPNTGELFF
j_gene: TRBJ1-5; v_gene: TRBV7-2; CDR3aa: CASSFAGGYSNQPQHF
j_gene: TRBJ1-6; v_gene: TRBV2; CDR3aa: CASSEVRVSLHF
j_gene: TRBJ2-5; v_gene: TRBV12-3/TRBV12-4; CDR3aa: CASSPWTSGSVGKETQYF
j_gene: TRBJ1-4; v_gene: TRBV2; CDR3aa: CASSRTDEKLFF
j_gene: TRBJ1-5; v_gene: TRBV27; CDR3aa: CASAPRQANQPQHF
j_gene: TRBJ1-1; v_gene: TRBV28; CDR3aa: CASSPRTGRRSEAFF
j_gene: TRBJ2-5; v_gene: TRBV4-3; CDR3aa: CASSQGWDIQETQYF
j_gene: TRBJ2-5; v_gene: TRBV15; CDR3aa: CATSKERGTGVWETQYF
j_gene: TRBJ1-1; v_gene: TRBV6-1; CDR3aa: CASTRGESEAFF
j_gene: TRBJ2-7; v_gene: TRBV20-1; CDR3aa: CSAPRGSYEQYF
j_gene: TRBJ2-3; v_gene: TRBV2; CDR3aa: CASGPPLAGGGGDTQYF
j_gene: TRBJ1-5; v_gene: TRBV29-1; CDR3aa: CSAGTALNQPQHF
j_gene: TRBJ2-7; v_gene: TRBV3-1; CDR3aa: CASSQRRGRVDEQYF
j_gene: TRBJ1-2; v_gene: TRBV11-2; CDR3aa: CASSLAGPFGNGYTF
j_gene: TRBJ1-6; v_gene: TRBV11-2; CDR3aa: CASSPTGGQDNSPLHF
j_gene: TRBJ2-2; v_gene: TRBV12-3/TRBV12-4; CDR3aa: CASSPRTSGGPPNTGELFF
j_gene: TRBJ2-2; v_gene: TRBV7-3; CDR3aa: CASSVQGSGELFF
j_gene: TRBJ2-7; v_gene: TRBV6-1; CDR3aa: CASSDRGERYEQYF
j_gene: TRBJ1-2; v_gene: TRBV30; CDR3aa: CAWSDTIYGYTF
j_gene: TRBJ1-2; v_gene: TRBV29-1; CDR3aa: CSVVGQNYGYTF
j_gene: TRBJ1-1; v_gene: TRBV6-5; CDR3aa: CASSYPPGRNTEAFF
j_gene: TRBJ2-5; v_gene: TRBV20-1; CDR3aa: CSAISGLAVKETQYF
j_gene: TRBJ2-2; v_gene: TRBV2; CDR3aa: CASRQGAGPGELFF
j_gene: TRBJ1-6; v_gene: TRBV12-3/TRBV12-4; CDR3aa: CASSWGSPGGSYNSPLHF
j_gene: TRBJ2-7; v_gene: TRBV7-2; CDR3aa: CASSLRPGAGDSREQYF
j_gene: TRBJ2-2; v_gene: TRBV5-1; CDR3aa: CASSFRTGNTGELFF
j_gene: TRBJ2-5; v_gene: TRBV5-1; CDR3aa: CASSLVAGVQETQYF
j_gene: TRBJ1-4; v_gene: TRBV5-1; CDR3aa: CASKGGARSDEEKLFF
j_gene: TRBJ2-4; v_gene: TRBV6-1; CDR3aa: CASATRQGEQNIQYF
j_gene: TRBJ2-7; v_gene: TRBV28; CDR3aa: CASTLGTAVYEQYF
j_gene: TRBJ2-7; v_gene: TRBV7-3; CDR3aa: CASSLFAGYEQYF
j_gene: TRBJ2-2; v_gene: TRBV6-1; CDR3aa: CASTFGIPLAGEPGELFF
j_gene: TRBJ1-1; v_gene: TRBV5-4; CDR3aa: CASSIGQLNTEAFF
j_gene: TRBJ1-1; v_gene: TRBV4-1; CDR3aa: CASSQVHGGTEAFF
j_gene: TRBJ2-7; v_gene: TRBV19; CDR3aa: CASSIRGPRWEQYF
j_gene: TRBJ2-2; v_gene: TRBV19; CDR3aa: CASSIERVSGANTGELFF
j_gene: TRBJ1-6; v_gene: TRBV15; CDR3aa: CATSRDTHGTGDLLSSYNSPLHF
j_gene: TRBJ2-7; v_gene: TRBV19; CDR3aa: CASSTPGQLYEQYF
j_gene: TRBJ1-1; v_gene: TRBV28; CDR3aa: CASSSYYRAAFF
j_gene: TRBJ1-5; v_gene: TRBV7-2; CDR3aa: CASSFKYGDQPQHF